The 13 T cell receptor beta chains below were found in one sample sequenced in a study of graft-versus-host responses after intestinal transplantation. Produced via immunoSEQ multiplex PCR; TCRdb's table is partial and in-frame only. Found here are 110,000 to 150,000 clones, around 90% of them singletons; the top ten hold about 0.19%. These receptors' targets are unknown. This sample comprised unstimulated CD4+ T cells sorted from spleen or lymph node cells, obtained before intestinal transplant. These receptor sequences come from a human donor who received an intestinal transplant.

As concerns this clone: At the DNA level, this CDR3 is encoded by other sequences in the same sample as well. The rearrangement joins TRBV9 to TRBJ2-7; D call uncertain. The V end was cut by 0 bases, the J end by 4 bases, with 8 bases between. Germline V gene lookup returns CDR1 SGDLS and CDR2 YYNGEE. The CDR3 spans 13 residues. The CDR3 DNA reads TGTGCCAGCAGCGTAGGAAGCAGTTACGAGCAGTACTTC. It specifies CASSVGSSYEQYF.

The chain joins TRBV30 to TRBJ1-1, with no clear D. The CDR3 has 13 residues. Trimming removed 2 bases from V and 1 base from J, with 8 bases in between. Germline V gives CDR1 GTSNPN, CDR2 SVGIG (reference sequence). CDR3 region: CAWSLGRNTEAFF. DNA for the CDR3: TGTGCCTGGAGTTTGGGGAGGAACACTGAAGCTTTCTTT. Based on the CDR3 plus reference TRBV30 and TRBJ1-1, the full variable domain is SQTIHQWPATLVQPVGSPLSLECTVEGTSNPNLYWYRQAAGRGLQLLFYSVGIGQISSEVPQNLSASRPQDRQFILSSKKLLLSDSGFYLCAWSLGRNTEAFFGQGTRLTVV.

As concerns this clone: Germline is not matched at one junction end, which may reflect a read error. The chain employs TRBV28 and TRBJ1-1, with 11 bases fitting TRBD1. CDR1 is MDHEN and CDR2 is SYDVKM in the germline V gene. This CDR3 spans 17 amino acids. The CDR3 sequence: CASSLLRTGGGNAEAFF. CDR3 sequence (DNA): TGTGCCAGCAGCTTACTTAGGACAGGGGGCGGGAACGCTGAAGCTTTCTTT.

The rearrangement uses TRBV7-8 and TRBJ1-5, with D possibly being TRBD1 (5 bases). Looked up from germline, CDR1 is SGHVS and CDR2 is FQNEAQ. The CDR3 has 13 amino acids. V lost 3 bases to trimming and J lost 4 bases, with 7 bases between them. The CDR3 region has the DNA TGTGCCAGCAGCTTCGCAGGGAATCAGCCCCAGCATTTT. It encodes CASSFAGNQPQHF.

As to this clone: A junction boundary mismatches the germline segment, possibly from a read error. This chain joins TRBV6-6 and TRBJ1-3, with D tentatively TRBD1 (5 bases). CDR3 length: 12 amino acids. Germline values: CDR1 MNHNY, CDR2 SVGAGI (reference sequence). The chain's CDR3 is CASRNGGSTIYF. DNA of the CDR3: TGTGCCAGCAGGAATGGGGGAAGCACCATATATTTT.

The chain combines TRBV28 with TRBJ1-1; possibly TRBD1 for D (5 bases). This CDR3 spans 17 amino acids. The germline CDR1 and CDR2 sequences are MDHEN and SYDVKM. Trimming cost V 4 bases and J 2 bases, with 20 bases left between them. The CDR3 loop reads CASSSPGRVRENTEAFF. In DNA, the CDR3 is TGTGCCAGCAGTTCCCCGGGCAGGGTAAGGGAAAACACTGAAGCTTTCTTT.

This chain joins TRBV5-5 and TRBJ1-5; unclear D gene. Germline loops: CDR1 SGHKS, CDR2 YYEKEE (reference sequence). With 0 bases removed from V and 0 bases from J, the gap between germline ends came to 7 bases. The length of the CDR3 is 15 residues. The DNA for the CDR3 is TGTGCCAGCAGCTTGGGCCTACTTAGCAATCAGCCCCAGCATTTT. This sequence encodes CASSLGLLSNQPQHF.

Here the CDR3 reads CASSLAASPDTQYF. CDR3 coding DNA: TGCGCCAGCAGCTTGGCGGCTAGCCCAGATACGCAGTATTTT. This chain links TRBV5-1 with TRBJ2-3, with a possible D match to TRBD2 (5 bases). Between the trimmed V and J ends, which lost 0 bases and 4 bases, there was a span of 9 bases. CDR3 length: 14 residues. CDR1 SGHRS and CDR2 YFSETQ come from the germline V gene.

The rearrangement uses TRBV7-2 and TRBJ2-5; D may match TRBD1 or TRBD2 (5 bases each). The better agreement between TRBJ2-7 and the DNA end casts doubt on the J call. Per the germline V gene, CDR1 is SGHTA and CDR2 is FQGNSA. The CDR3 has 16 amino acids. The CDR3: CASSYSKWDPPYEQYF. The CDR3 DNA reads TGTGCCAGCAGCTACAGTAAATGGGACCCTCCCTACGAGCAGTACTTC.

The chain joins TRBV16 to TRBJ1-5; 12 bases match TRBD1. The CDR3 is made up of 17 amino acids. The trim removed 2 bases at V and 3 bases at J, leaving 5 bases unmatched. Germline V gene lookup returns CDR1 KGHSY and CDR2 FQNENV. The chain's CDR3 is CASSQKGQGADNQPQHF. DNA of the CDR3: TGTGCCAGCAGCCAAAAGGGACAGGGGGCGGACAATCAGCCCCAGCATTTT.

The chain joins TRBV4-3 to TRBJ2-5; 10 bases are a match to TRBD1. With 4 bases clipped from V and 5 bases from J, the junction kept 7 bases outside the gene matches. Looked up from germline, CDR1 is LGHNA and CDR2 is YSLEER. CDR3 length equals 15 residues. The CDR3 here is CASSPAGTGDETQYF. The DNA of the CDR3 is TGCGCCAGCAGCCCGGCCGGGACAGGGGACGAGACCCAGTACTTC.

This chain joins TRBV19 and TRBJ1-2, with 9 bases fitting TRBD1. In germline, CDR1 is LNHDA, CDR2 SQIVND (reference sequence). The CDR3 spans 14 residues. The junction had 9 bases not matched to a gene; V was cut back by 9 bases and J by 4 bases. The CDR3 reads CASRLQGAGYGYTF. As DNA, the CDR3 is TGTGCCAGCCGCCTACAGGGGGCGGGCTATGGCTACACCTTC.

This rearrangement joins TRBV5-4 to TRBJ2-1; D gene unclear. The V gene's germline CDR1 is SGHNT and CDR2 YYREEE (reference sequence). CDR3 length: 16 residues. Trimming removed 4 bases from V and 0 bases from J, with 14 bases in between. The CDR3 DNA reads as TGTGCCAGCAGCCGGATGGTCCATAACTCCTACAATGAGCAGTTCTTC. It specifies CASSRMVHNSYNEQFF. Full variable domain (rest looked up from reference TRBV5-4 and TRBJ2-1): ETGVTQSPTHLIKTRGQQVTLRCSSQSGHNTVSWYQQALGQGPQFIFQYYREEENGRGNFPPRFSGLQFPNYSSELNVNALELDDSALYLCASSRMVHNSYNEQFFGPGTRLTVL.